This T cell receptor (beta chain) is drawn from a study of T cells in Graves' hyperthyroidism and ophthalmopathy. Turning to the study itself: Peripheral blood was drawn at first diagnosis, prior to all treatment.

The length of the CDR3 is 16 residues. The germline gives CDR1 MDHEN, CDR2 SYDVKM. V shed 5 bases, J shed 8 bases, and the junction held 11 bases outside the gene matches. This clonotype was observed many times. Its specificity is unknown. General study points: In the blood, most expanded thyroid clonotypes above 0.001 appeared as well.

Using RNA transcripts as the source, TCR beta CDR3 regions were amplified. TCR CDR3 underwent first-round RT-PCR with the HTBI primer set. TCRdb re-called the multiplex PCR reads with MiXCR, one entry per CDR3 protein. This table holds around 600,000 distinct CDR3 sequences, about 14% found once. The chain uses TRBV28 and TRBJ1-6, with 8 bases aligning to TRBD1. The clonotype originates from a woman between 45 and 65 years old with Graves' ophthalmopathy. The sequenced sample was blood. This CDR3 is CASSVVSGQGYSPLHF. The CDR3 DNA reads as TGTGCCAGCAGTGTAGTCTCCGGACAGGGTTATTCACCCCTCCACTTT.